This T cell receptor beta chain is drawn from a study of T cells in Graves' hyperthyroidism and ophthalmopathy. Points from the study as a whole: Progression to ophthalmopathy was predicted a median of approximately seven months early.

This clonotype was counted ten times or more. Antigen specificity is unknown. V was pared by 0 bases and J by 4 bases, with 19 bases between. Germline V gene sequence: CDR1 SGHRS, CDR2 YFSETQ. The CDR3 is made up of 18 amino acids. The patients, who ranged from 18 to 65 in age, presented with newly diagnosed hyperthyroidism lasting under 2 months. Investigators excluded patients with uncontrolled infection, other autoimmune disease, pregnancy or lactation. TCR beta CDR3 regions were amplified from RNA. The HTBI set primed first-round TCR CDR3 RT-PCR. TCRdb recomputed calls from the multiplex PCR reads with MiXCR, one row per CDR3 protein. The table shows some 92,000 distinct CDR3 sequences, with roughly 40% occurring only once.

The V and J genes are TRBV5-1 and TRBJ2-2, with a possible D match to TRBD1 (5 bases). This receptor was obtained from a woman aged 25 to 45 with Graves' hyperthyroidism. The sample taken for sequencing was peripheral blood or thyroid tissue (not recorded which). DNA of the CDR3: TGCGCCAGCAGCTTGGTTCGCAGGGCTGGTTCGCGCACCGGGGAGCTGTTTTTT. Protein sequence: CASSLVRRAGSRTGELFF. The whole variable domain, remainder taken from reference TRBV5-1 and TRBJ2-2, is KAGVTQTPRYLIKTRGQQVTLSCSPISGHRSVSWYQQTPGQGLQFLFEYFSETQRNKGNFPGRFSGRQFSNSRSEMNVSTLELGDSALYLCASSLVRRAGSRTGELFFGEGSRLTVL.